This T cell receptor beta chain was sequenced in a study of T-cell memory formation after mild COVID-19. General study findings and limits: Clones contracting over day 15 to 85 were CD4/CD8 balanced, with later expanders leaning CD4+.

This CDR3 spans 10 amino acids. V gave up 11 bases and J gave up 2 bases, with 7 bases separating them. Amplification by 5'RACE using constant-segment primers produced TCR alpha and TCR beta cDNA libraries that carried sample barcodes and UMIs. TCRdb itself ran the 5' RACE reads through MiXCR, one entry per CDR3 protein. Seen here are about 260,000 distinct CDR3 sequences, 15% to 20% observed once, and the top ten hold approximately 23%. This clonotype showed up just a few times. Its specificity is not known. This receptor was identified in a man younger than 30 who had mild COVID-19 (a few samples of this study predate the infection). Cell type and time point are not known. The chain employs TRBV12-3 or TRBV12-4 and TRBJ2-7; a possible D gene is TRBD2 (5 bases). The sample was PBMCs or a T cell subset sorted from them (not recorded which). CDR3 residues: CASGAYEQYF. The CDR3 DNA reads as TGTGCCTCCGGGGCCTACGAGCAGTACTTC.